What follows are 11 T cell receptor beta chains derived from one specimen sequenced in a study of blood T cells in healthy people across ages. For the second PCR, which ran for about 7 to 11 cycles, a sample-barcoded 5' primer and a J-beta primer mix were used. TCRdb recomputed calls from the 5' RACE reads with MiXCR, one row per CDR3 protein. The sample records 850,000 to 1,300,000 distinct CDR3 sequences, more than 40% being singletons. Input material: blood. The receptors come from a woman aged 60-75 years in good health.

This clonotype was seen more than once but under ten times. The chain employs TRBV12-3 or TRBV12-4 and TRBJ2-5; D is undetermined. This CDR3 comprises 14 residues. V lost 5 bases and J 2 bases, leaving 12 bases between the germline ends. CDR3 sequence reads: CASSPGPLQETQYF. The CDR3 nucleotides are TGTGCCAGCAGTCCTGGACCCCTACAAGAGACCCAGTACTTC.

The genes are TRBV12-3 or TRBV12-4 and TRBJ1-2; 8 nucleotides line up with TRBD1. The CDR3 length is 15 residues. Unmatched junction bases numbered 9, after V lost 6 bases and J lost 3 bases. DNA of the CDR3: TGTGCCAGCAGCGGACAGGGTCTGAGGGACTATGGCTACACCTTC. Translating it yields CASSGQGLRDYGYTF.

This clonotype showed up just a few times. The chain is built from TRBV3-1 and TRBJ2-7; 11 positions agree with TRBD1. Trimming removed 4 bases from V and 3 bases from J; junction bases left unmatched: 5. The V gene's germline CDR1 is LGHDT and CDR2 YNNKEL (reference sequence). The CDR3 is made up of 15 amino acids. The DNA of the CDR3 is TGTGCCAGCAGCCGGGGGACAGGGGGAATCTACGAGCAGTACTTC. Amino acids: CASSRGTGGIYEQYF.

This clonotype was counted only a few times. The chain employs TRBV20-1 and TRBJ2-7; D is ambiguous. V gave up 2 bases and J gave up 2 bases, with 7 bases separating them. Germline V gene lookup returns CDR1 DFQATT and CDR2 SNEGSKA (reference sequence). The CDR3 consists of 12 residues. The CDR3 nucleotides are TGCAGTGCTAGACCAGACGCCTACGAGCAGTACTTC. Protein product: CSARPDAYEQYF.

This clonotype has a count of ten or more. The rearrangement joins TRBV6-2 or TRBV6-3 to TRBJ2-1; D remains ambiguous. Trimming pared 3 bases from V and 0 bases from J, leaving 9 bases between. The CDR3 consists of 15 residues. Germline CDR1 and CDR2: MNHEY and SVGEGT. This chain's CDR3 is CASSYSHSSYNEQFF. CDR3 in DNA: TGTGCCAGCAGTTATTCTCATAGCTCCTACAATGAGCAGTTCTTC.

This clonotype was seen a handful of times. V and J are TRBV6-6 and TRBJ2-3; the D gene is possibly TRBD2 (5 bases). Per the germline V gene, CDR1 is MNHNY and CDR2 is SVGAGI (reference sequence). The CDR3 is 15 residues long. The germline V and J ends were trimmed by 1 base and 2 bases, with 10 bases remaining between them. The CDR3 loop reads CASSYLSGTTDTQYF. The CDR3 DNA sequence: TGTGCCAGCAGTTACTTATCGGGAACCACAGATACGCAGTATTTT.

Only a few counts were recorded for this clonotype. At one end, the junction sequence differs from germline, possibly due to a read error. The chain recombines TRBV3-1 with TRBJ2-2, with 8 bases identical to TRBD1. This CDR3 spans 14 amino acids. CDR1 is LGHDT and CDR2 is YNNKEL in the germline V gene (reference sequence). CDR3 sequence: CASRQGPNTGELFF. CDR3 DNA: TGTGCCAGCCGACAGGGGCCGAACACCGGGGAGTTGTTTTTT.

This clonotype was counted only a few times. This rearrangement joins TRBV27 to TRBJ2-7, with 10 bases identical to TRBD1. J was trimmed by 4 bases and V by 0 bases; bases with no gene match: 12. Germline CDR1 MNHEY, CDR2 SMNVEV (reference sequence). The CDR3 has 18 amino acids. The DNA for the CDR3 is TGTGCCAGCAGTTTATCCTTCAACTTGCGGGACAGGGGTTACGAGCAGTACTTC. Protein: CASSLSFNLRDRGYEQYF.

This clonotype has ten or more counts. This sequence joins TRBV5-1 and TRBJ2-5, with 7 positions matching TRBD2. Unmatched junction bases numbered 6, after V lost 2 bases and J lost 2 bases. Germline V lookup: CDR1 SGHRS, CDR2 YFSETQ. The CDR3 length is 15 residues. CDR3 nucleotide sequence: TGCGCCAGCAGCTTTGTAGCGGGTGGGCAAGAGACCCAGTACTTC. Its protein is CASSFVAGGQETQYF.

This clonotype has a single count. V and J are TRBV9 and TRBJ2-5, with 10 bases fitting TRBD1. This CDR3 spans 19 amino acids. Trimming took 0 bases from V and 4 from J; bases not matched to a gene: 15. Germline V CDR1 and CDR2: SGDLS, YYNGEE. CDR3 DNA sequence: TGTGCCAGCAGCGTAGCGGGACAGGGGTGGCGGGAGTCTCGAGAGACCCAGTACTTC. It codes for CASSVAGQGWRESRETQYF.

This clonotype has only a few counts. The chain combines TRBV25-1 with TRBJ2-7; TRBD2 matches 7 bases. CDR1 is MGHDK, CDR2 SYGVNS, per germline. CDR3 length: 16 amino acids. Trimming cost V 2 bases and J 0 bases; bases outside gene matches: 7. The CDR3 DNA reads TGTGCCAGCAGTGAAGGAAGCGGGAAGAGCTCCTACGAGCAGTACTTC. Translated: CASSEGSGKSSYEQYF.